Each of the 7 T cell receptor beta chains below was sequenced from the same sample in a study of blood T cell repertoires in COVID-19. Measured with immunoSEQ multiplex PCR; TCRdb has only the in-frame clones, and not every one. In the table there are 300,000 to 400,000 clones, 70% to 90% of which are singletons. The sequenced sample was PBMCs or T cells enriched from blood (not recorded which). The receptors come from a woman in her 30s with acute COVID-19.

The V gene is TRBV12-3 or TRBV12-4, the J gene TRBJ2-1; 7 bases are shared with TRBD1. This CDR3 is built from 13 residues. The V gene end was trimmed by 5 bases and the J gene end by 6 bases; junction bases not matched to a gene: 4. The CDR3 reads CASSLRQGNEQFF. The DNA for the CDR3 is TGTGCCAGCAGTCTACGACAGGGCAATGAGCAGTTCTTC.

Here the CDR3 reads CASGGDRSGEGYTF. CDR3 nucleotides: TGTGCCAGCGGAGGGGACCGCTCTGGGGAGGGCTACACCTTC. The chain is built from TRBV6-5 and TRBJ1-2, with D tentatively TRBD1 (5 bases). V dropped 8 bases and J dropped 8 bases, with 21 bases sitting between them. The CDR3 contains 14 residues. Germline values: CDR1 MNHEY, CDR2 SVGAGI.

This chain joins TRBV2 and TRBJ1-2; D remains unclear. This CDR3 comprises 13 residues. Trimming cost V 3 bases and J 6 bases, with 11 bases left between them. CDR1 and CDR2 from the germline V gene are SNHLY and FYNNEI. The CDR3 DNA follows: TGTGCCAGCAGTGAGACGGGAGGTCATGGCTACACCTTC. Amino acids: CASSETGGHGYTF.

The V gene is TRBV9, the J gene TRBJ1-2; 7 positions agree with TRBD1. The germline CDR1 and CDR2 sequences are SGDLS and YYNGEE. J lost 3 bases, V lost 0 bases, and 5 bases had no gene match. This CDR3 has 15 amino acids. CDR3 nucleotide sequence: TGTGCCAGCAGCGTAGGACAGGGCTTTGACTATGGCTACACCTTC. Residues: CASSVGQGFDYGYTF.

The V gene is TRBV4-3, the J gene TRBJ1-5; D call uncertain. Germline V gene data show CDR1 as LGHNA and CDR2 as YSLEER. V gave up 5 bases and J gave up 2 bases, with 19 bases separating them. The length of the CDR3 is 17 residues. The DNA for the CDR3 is TGCGCCAGCAGCAACAAGGAGGGCCTGCGGGGCAATCAGCCCCAGCATTTT. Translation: CASSNKEGLRGNQPQHF.

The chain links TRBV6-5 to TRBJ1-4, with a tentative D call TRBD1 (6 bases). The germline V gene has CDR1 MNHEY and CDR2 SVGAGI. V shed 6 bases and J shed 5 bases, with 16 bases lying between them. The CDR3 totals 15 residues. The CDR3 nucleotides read TGTGCCAGCAGCGCGCGCGGGGGCGTAAATGAAAAACTGTTTTTT. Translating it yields CASSARGGVNEKLFF.

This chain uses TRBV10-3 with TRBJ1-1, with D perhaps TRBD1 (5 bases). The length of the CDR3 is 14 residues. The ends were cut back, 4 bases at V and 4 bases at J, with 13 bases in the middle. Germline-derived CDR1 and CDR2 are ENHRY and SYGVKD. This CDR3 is CAISGRGGSTEAFF. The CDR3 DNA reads TGTGCCATCAGTGGACGGGGGGGGTCCACTGAAGCTTTCTTT.